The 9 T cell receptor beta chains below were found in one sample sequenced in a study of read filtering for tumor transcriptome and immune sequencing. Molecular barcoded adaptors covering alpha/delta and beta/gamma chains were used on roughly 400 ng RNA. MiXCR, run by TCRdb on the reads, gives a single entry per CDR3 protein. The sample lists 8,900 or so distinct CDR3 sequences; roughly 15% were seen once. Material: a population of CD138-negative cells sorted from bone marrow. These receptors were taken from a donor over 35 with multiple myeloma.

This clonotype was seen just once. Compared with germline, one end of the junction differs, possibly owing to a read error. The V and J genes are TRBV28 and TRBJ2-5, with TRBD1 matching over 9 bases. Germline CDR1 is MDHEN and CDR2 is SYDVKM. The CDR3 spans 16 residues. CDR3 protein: CAISLNRGRIRETQHF. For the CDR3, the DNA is TGTGCCATCAGTTTAAACAGGGGGCGTATTAGGGAGACCCAGCACTTC.

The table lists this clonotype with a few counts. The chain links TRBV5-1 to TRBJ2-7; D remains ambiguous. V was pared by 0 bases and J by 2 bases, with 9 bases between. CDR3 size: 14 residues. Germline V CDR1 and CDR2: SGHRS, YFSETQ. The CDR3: CASSLGSSTYEQYF. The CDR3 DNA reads TGCGCCAGCAGCTTGGGCTCATCTACCTACGAGCAGTACTTC. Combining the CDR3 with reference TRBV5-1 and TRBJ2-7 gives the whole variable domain KAGVTQTPRYLIKTRGQQVTLSCSPISGHRSVSWYQQTPGQGLQFLFEYFSETQRNKGNFPGRFSGRQFSNSRSEMNVSTLELGDSALYLCASSLGSSTYEQYFGPGTRLTVT.

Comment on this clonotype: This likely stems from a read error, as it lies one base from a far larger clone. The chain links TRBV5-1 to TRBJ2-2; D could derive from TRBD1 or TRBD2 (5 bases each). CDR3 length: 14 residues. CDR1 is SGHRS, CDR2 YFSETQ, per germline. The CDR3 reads CASSLWTNTGKLFF. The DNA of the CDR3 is TGTGCCAGCAGCTTGTGGACAAACACCGGGAAGCTGTTTTTT.

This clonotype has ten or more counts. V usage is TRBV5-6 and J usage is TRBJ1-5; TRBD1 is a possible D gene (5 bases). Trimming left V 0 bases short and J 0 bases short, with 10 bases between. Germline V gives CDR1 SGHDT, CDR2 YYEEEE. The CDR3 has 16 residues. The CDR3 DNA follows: TGTGCCAGCAGCTTGGACGGGGCAGATAGCAATCAGCCCCAGCATTTT. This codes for CASSLDGADSNQPQHF.

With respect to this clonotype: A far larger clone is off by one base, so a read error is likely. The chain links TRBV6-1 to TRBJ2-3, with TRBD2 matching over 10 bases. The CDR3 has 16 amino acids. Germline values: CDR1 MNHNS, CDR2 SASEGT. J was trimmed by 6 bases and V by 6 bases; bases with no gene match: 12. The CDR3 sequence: CASSPFDGSGRDTQYF. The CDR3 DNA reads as TGTGCCAGCAGCCCCTTTGATGGTAGCGGGAGGGATACGCAGTATTTT.

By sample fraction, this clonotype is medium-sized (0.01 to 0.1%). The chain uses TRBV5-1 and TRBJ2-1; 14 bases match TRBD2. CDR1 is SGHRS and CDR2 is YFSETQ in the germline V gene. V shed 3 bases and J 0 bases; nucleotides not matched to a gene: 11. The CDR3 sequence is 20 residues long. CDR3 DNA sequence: TGCGCCAGCAGCTCCCGGCCGGGACTAGCGGGGGTTAGCTCCTACAATGAGCAGTTCTTC. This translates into CASSSRPGLAGVSSYNEQFF.

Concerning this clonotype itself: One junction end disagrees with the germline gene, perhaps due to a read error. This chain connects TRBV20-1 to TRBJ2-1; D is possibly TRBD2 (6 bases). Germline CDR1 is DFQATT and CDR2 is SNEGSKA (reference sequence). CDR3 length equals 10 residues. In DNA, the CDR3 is TGCAGTACTGCTAGCGCTGAGCAGCTCTTC. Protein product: CSTASAEQLF.

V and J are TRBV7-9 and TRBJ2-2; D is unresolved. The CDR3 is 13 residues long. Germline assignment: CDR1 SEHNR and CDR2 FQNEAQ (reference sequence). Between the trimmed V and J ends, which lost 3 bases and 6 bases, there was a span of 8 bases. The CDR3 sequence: CASSLGSSGELFF. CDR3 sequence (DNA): TGTGCCAGCAGCTTGGGTAGCTCCGGGGAGCTGTTTTTT.

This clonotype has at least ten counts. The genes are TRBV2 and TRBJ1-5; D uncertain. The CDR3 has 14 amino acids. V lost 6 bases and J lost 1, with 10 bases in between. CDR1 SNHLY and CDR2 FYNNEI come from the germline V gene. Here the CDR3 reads CASRATGSNQPQHF. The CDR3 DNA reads TGTGCCAGCAGGGCCACCGGGAGCAATCAGCCCCAGCATTTT. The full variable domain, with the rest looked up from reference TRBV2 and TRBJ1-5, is EPEVTQTPSHQVTQMGQEVILRCVPISNHLYFYWYRQILGQKVEFLVSFYNNEISEKSEIFDDQFSVERPDGSNFTLKIRSTKLEDSAMYFCASRATGSNQPQHFGDGTRLSIL.